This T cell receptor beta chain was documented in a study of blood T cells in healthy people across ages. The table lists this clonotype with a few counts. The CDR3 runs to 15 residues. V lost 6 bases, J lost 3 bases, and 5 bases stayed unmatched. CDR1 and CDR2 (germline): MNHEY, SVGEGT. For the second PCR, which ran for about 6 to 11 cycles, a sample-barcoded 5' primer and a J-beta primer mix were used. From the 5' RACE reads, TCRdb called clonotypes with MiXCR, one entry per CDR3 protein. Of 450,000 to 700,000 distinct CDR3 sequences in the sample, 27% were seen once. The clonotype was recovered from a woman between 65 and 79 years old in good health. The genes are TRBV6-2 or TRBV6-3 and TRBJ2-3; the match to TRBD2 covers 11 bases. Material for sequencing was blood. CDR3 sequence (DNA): TGTGCCAGCAGACGCCTAGCGGGGGGAACAGATACGCAGTATTTT. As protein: CASRRLAGGTDTQYF.